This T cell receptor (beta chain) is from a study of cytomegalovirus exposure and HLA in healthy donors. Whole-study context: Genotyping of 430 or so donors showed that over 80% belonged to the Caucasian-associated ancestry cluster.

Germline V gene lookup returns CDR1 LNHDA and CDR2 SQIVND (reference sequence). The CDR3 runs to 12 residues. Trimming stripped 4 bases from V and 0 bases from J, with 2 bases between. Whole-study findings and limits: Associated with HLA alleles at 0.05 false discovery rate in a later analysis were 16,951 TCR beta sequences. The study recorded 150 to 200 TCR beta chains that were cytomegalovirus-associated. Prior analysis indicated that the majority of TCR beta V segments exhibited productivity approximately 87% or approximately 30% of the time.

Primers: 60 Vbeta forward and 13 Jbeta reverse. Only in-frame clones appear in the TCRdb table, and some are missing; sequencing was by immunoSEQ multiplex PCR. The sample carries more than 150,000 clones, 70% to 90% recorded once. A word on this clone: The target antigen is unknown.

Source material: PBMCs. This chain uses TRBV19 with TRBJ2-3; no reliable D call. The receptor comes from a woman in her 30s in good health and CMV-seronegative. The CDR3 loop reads CASSTSTDTQYF. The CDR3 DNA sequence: TGTGCCAGTAGTACTAGCACAGATACGCAGTATTTT.